The sequence of this T cell receptor (beta chain) was determined in a study of tumor-infiltrating lymphocytes in primary liver carcinoma. At the level of the study: The cohort included men and women aged 30 to 69 years.

Germline DNA was also extracted, and blood RNA derived from unsorted whole blood. Among the patients, all had chronic HBV infection and none had been treated. There are 14 residues in the CDR3. V lost 4 bases and J lost 6; bases outside the gene matches: 4. Germline loops: CDR1 SGHDN, CDR2 FVKESK. A single count supports this clonotype. Total RNA (around 500 ng) served as template for TCR beta cDNA synthesis primed by a constant-region primer. Each TCR beta library was derived from three nested multiplex PCR rounds that employed slightly modified ARM-PCR. Both of the initial two PCR rounds ran for approximately 11 cycles and employed TRBV1-TRBV30 forward primers alongside a C-beta reverse primer. MiXCR was run by TCRdb on the multiplex PCR reads, yielding one entry per CDR3 protein. The sample consists of about 200,000 distinct CDR3 sequences, about two thirds of them appearing once.

This receptor was taken from a woman aged 55-69 years with primary liver carcinoma and hepatitis B virus infection. The sequenced sample consisted of peripheral blood. This chain links TRBV14 with TRBJ2-7; 12 nucleotides agree with TRBD2. For the CDR3, the DNA is TGTGCCAGCAGCCCACTAGCGGGGGGATGCGAGCAGTACTTC. Translation: CASSPLAGGCEQYF.